The 2 T cell receptor beta chains below all came from one sample that was sequenced in a study of T-cell memory formation after mild COVID-19. TCRdb re-called the 5' RACE reads with MiXCR, one entry per CDR3 protein. The sample records about 290,000 distinct CDR3 sequences, 15% to 20% being singletons. Sequencing was performed on PBMCs or a T cell subset sorted from them (not recorded which). The receptors were gathered from a man aged 18 to 30 who had mild COVID-19 (a few samples of this study predate the infection). Cell type and time point are not known.

This sequence joins TRBV5-6 and TRBJ1-5; D unresolved. The CDR3 has 15 residues. V was cut by 2 bases and J by 3 bases, with 12 bases left in between. The germline V gene encodes CDR1 SGHDT and CDR2 YYEEEE. The CDR3 spells CASSFGLQNNQPQHF. CDR3 DNA sequence: TGTGCCAGCAGCTTCGGGCTCCAGAACAATCAGCCCCAGCATTTT.

The chain combines TRBV15 with TRBJ2-5; possible D gene TRBD1, 6 bases. This CDR3 has 15 residues. Trimming took off 5 bases at V and 3 bases at J, with 16 bases between the two ends. CDR1 and CDR2 from the germline V gene are LNHNV and YYDKDF (reference sequence). The CDR3 DNA is TGTGCCACCAGCTCCCCAGGCAGGGGCGAAGAGACCCAGTACTTC. Protein product: CATSSPGRGEETQYF.